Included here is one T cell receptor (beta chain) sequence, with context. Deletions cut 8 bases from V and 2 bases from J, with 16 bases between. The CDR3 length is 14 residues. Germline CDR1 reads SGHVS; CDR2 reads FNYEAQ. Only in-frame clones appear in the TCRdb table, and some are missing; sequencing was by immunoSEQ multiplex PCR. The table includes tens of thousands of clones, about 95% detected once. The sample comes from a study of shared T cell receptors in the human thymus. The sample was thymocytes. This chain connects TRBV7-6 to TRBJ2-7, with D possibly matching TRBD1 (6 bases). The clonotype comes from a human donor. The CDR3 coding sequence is TGTGCCAGCGGTACAGGGTCAGCTCCCTACGAGCAGTACTTC. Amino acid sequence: CASGTGSAPYEQYF. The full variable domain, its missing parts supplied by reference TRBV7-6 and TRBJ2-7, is GAGVSQSPRYKVTKRGQDVALRCDPISGHVSLYWYRQALGQGPEFLTYFNYEAQQDKSGLPNDRFSAERPEGSISTLTIQRTEQRDSAMYRCASGTGSAPYEQYFGPGTRLTVT.